This TCR beta chain is from a study of CD8 T cells in ankylosing spondylitis. Study results and limitations: Relatively scarce in peripheral blood, disease-linked clones were CD8+. Prior literature has documented some motif variants in synovial fluid and blood from reactive arthritis.

This clonotype has a handful of counts. No antigen is known for it. One entry per CDR3 protein results from TCRdb running MiXCR on the 5' RACE reads. The repertoire holds some 270,000 distinct CDR3 sequences, 30% to 35% seen once, with roughly 4% in the top ten. This TCR was sampled from a male donor with ankylosing spondylitis or in good health (not recorded which). The sequenced material came from blood, either unsorted or a sorted T cell fraction (not recorded which).

CDR3: CASNQRRSSYNEQFF. The CDR3 DNA follows: TGTGCCAGCAACCAGAGGAGAAGCTCCTACAATGAGCAGTTCTTC. This rearrangement joins TRBV12-3 or TRBV12-4 to TRBJ2-1, with D unclear. The CDR3 extends over 15 amino acids. V was cut by 7 bases and J by 0 bases, with 13 bases left in between.